This is a list of T cell receptor beta chains from one sample in a study of PD-1 blockade in mismatch repair-deficient tumors. Sequencing was performed with immunoSEQ multiplex PCR; in TCRdb, only in-frame clones are kept and a portion is missing. The sample comprises about 79,000 clones, approximately 78% of which are singletons, and around 5.5% rests with the top ten. The sequencing here drew on peripheral blood, taken 44 weeks after starting pembrolizumab. These receptor sequences come from an adult with mismatch repair-deficient cancer. The CDR3 runs from the conserved cysteine through the conserved F or W. A D gene is named only where the DNA matches it firmly. Clone size is not always given. Where it is, it says once, few, many or a class for expanded clones.

clone_size d_call v_call cdr3_aa
NA NA TRBV29-1 CSVRTVTDTQYF
NA TRBD2 TRBV11-1 CASSWGLAGDVGYEQFF
NA NA TRBV30 CAWSPNRRRSGANVLTF
NA NA TRBV10-2 CASRYTILGEQYF
NA TRBD2 TRBV29-1 CSVVTAGGGEQYF
once TRBD2 TRBV5-1 CASSPAGLAGGVETQYF
once TRBD2 TRBV18 CASSPPSGIHEQYF
NA NA TRBV18 CASSPREAGEKLFF
NA TRBD2 TRBV2 CASIQRGGTGELFF
NA TRBD1 TRBV30 CAWSLGGAGELFF
NA NA TRBV13 CASSLEQSNTEAFF
few NA TRBV13 CASSLVRGNEAFF
NA TRBD1 TRBV27 CASSFLDRGWYGYTF
NA TRBD1 TRBV5-6 CASSLGRTGFDEQYF
NA TRBD1 TRBV2 CASTRTGAVEQYF
NA NA TRBV11-2 CASSLRRGNEQFF
NA NA TRBV4-2 CASSVSRDLSSYEQYF
NA TRBD1 TRBV2 CATERTGFTNEKLFF
NA NA TRBV9 CASSADPGGNTEAFF
once NA TRBV12-5 CASGFGPTGELFF
once NA TRBV7-9 CASSLSHGKPYNEQFF
NA NA TRBV6-6 CASRSQVSGNTIYF
NA TRBD2 TRBV6-4 CASSDLGTSGNEQFF
NA TRBD1 TRBV11-2 CASSSPLTGTDEQYF
NA NA TRBV7-7 CASSFDTGTEAFF
NA TRBD2 TRBV6-5 CASSLGLAGGYNEQFF
NA NA TRBV5-1 CASSLAGLEQFSYNEQFF
NA NA TRBV9 CASSEGKAIGVDEQFF
NA NA TRBV27 CASSMSGSVDTQYF
NA NA TRBV4-3 CASSQDQASSYEQYF
NA TRBD2 TRBV7-9 CASSPGLAGNTGELFF
NA NA TRBV5-4 CASSLEVSRYNEQFF
few NA TRBV6-1 CASSRNFDNQPQHF
NA NA TRBV15 CATSRTPLQYNEQFF
NA NA TRBV9 CASSVDLDPAIEQFF
NA TRBD1 TRBV30 CAWSYPAGGVRGYTF
NA TRBD1 TRBV5-1 CASSSSGGPYGYTF
NA NA TRBV15 CATSGVEDTQYF
NA NA TRBV18 CASSLMTDTEAFF
NA NA TRBV20-1 CSAEDPETQYF
NA NA TRBV11-3 CASSPTRGGLVTEAFF
NA NA TRBV5-5 CASSLELGFGELFF
NA NA TRBV7-2 CASSPEIQRIPKDYTF
NA NA TRBV2 CASSEERGYQPQHF
NA NA TRBV28 CASRSINYGYTF
once NA TRBV28 CASSLTGDVTGELFF
NA NA TRBV6-1 CASRGDGSIVYTF
NA TRBD1 TRBV9 CASSETGRGGYTF
NA NA TRBV11-3 CASSLVGGADPRETQYF
NA TRBD1 TRBV7-9 CASSLGQLDYGYTF
NA NA TRBV7-2 CASSARLVSNEQYF
NA NA TRBV7-9 CASSLEVSGNTIYF
NA TRBD2 TRBV11-3 CASSPPLAAGTYEQYF
once NA TRBV4-1 CASSQEGGYTF
NA TRBD2 TRBV7-6 CASSPRTSGDYEQYF
NA TRBD1 TRBV9 CASSVDTGDSRRAFF
NA TRBD1 TRBV7-2 CASSLLPGQPYEQYF
NA TRBD2 TRBV10-1 CASSPGTSLGEQFF
once NA TRBV11-2 CASSPRYEKLFF